Listed below are T cell receptor beta chains from one sample, sequenced in a study of blood T cell repertoires in COVID-19. Sequencing was performed with immunoSEQ multiplex PCR; in TCRdb, only in-frame clones are kept and a portion is missing. The data contain about 72,000 clones, roughly 90% of them singletons. Sequencing used peripheral blood. Receptors originate from a human donor in a cohort sampled during active COVID-19. Each CDR3 is given with its conserved first and last residue.

j_call	v_call	cdr3_length	cdr3_aa
TRBJ2-5	TRBV5-6	17	CASSLGTSGLYQETQYF
TRBJ2-2	TRBV27	13	CASSLGGPGELFF
TRBJ2-3	TRBV9	21	CASSVEGLAGERVSARDTQYF
TRBJ2-7	TRBV29-1	13	CSRGRFWSYEQYF
TRBJ2-2	TRBV12-5	16	CASGSDRGVNTGELFF
TRBJ1-5	TRBV5-5	16	CASSFRPDTSNQPQHF
TRBJ2-5	TRBV10-2	16	CASSEAPGTGLETQYF
TRBJ2-1	TRBV3-1/TRBV3-2	18	CASSRPYTGGSSYNEQFF
TRBJ2-1	TRBV27	15	CASSSAGGSYNEQFF
TRBJ1-3	TRBV30	14	CAWSVQGTGNTIYF
TRBJ2-3	TRBV19	15	CASRRLAGGSDTQYF
TRBJ2-2	TRBV7-9	17	CASSPTGRTVNTGELFF
TRBJ1-6	TRBV18	15	CASSRKGQYNSPLHF